Below are 13 T cell receptor beta chains sequenced from a single sample in a study of T cell responses to AZD1222 COVID-19 vaccine. This table comes from immunoSEQ multiplex PCR, and its TCRdb copy is limited to in-frame clones, with some not included. Here the sample spans about 140,000 clones, 90% being singletons. This specimen consisted of peripheral blood, obtained on day 0 of AZD1222 vaccination. The source of these receptors is an adult in good health.

For the CDR3, the DNA is TGTGCCAGCAGTTGGAGACTAGCGGGGCACAATGAGCAGTTCTTC. Its protein is CASSWRLAGHNEQFF. The V call is TRBV6-2 or TRBV6-3, the J call TRBJ2-1, with TRBD2 matching 11 bases. This CDR3 region has 15 residues. Germline CDR1 is MNHEY and CDR2 is SVGEGT. The trim removed 4 bases at V and 5 bases at J, leaving 4 bases unmatched.

The chain uses TRBV5-1 and TRBJ1-4; weak D call: TRBD1 (6 bases). This CDR3 has 14 residues. Germline V gives CDR1 SGHRS, CDR2 YFSETQ. V dropped 1 base and J dropped 4 bases, with 8 bases sitting between them. The CDR3 DNA follows: TGCGCCAGCAGCTTGCAGGGACATAATGAAAAACTGTTTTTT. Translating gives CASSLQGHNEKLFF.

The chain combines TRBV7-2 with TRBJ1-5; D gene ambiguous. The CDR3 consists of 13 residues. With 7 bases removed from V and 1 base from J, the gap between germline ends came to 8 bases. Looked up from germline, CDR1 is SGHTA and CDR2 is FQGNSA. CDR3 sequence (DNA): TGTGCCAGCATGCCCAACAGCAATCAGCCCCAGCATTTT. Amino acids: CASMPNSNQPQHF.

The rearrangement joins TRBV20-1 to TRBJ1-2, with D tentatively TRBD1 (5 bases). There are 14 residues in the CDR3. CDR1 DFQATT and CDR2 SNEGSKA come from the germline V gene (reference sequence). V shed 3 bases and J shed 4 bases, with 15 bases lying between them. As DNA, the CDR3 is TGCAGTGCTAGTCGGCGGGAAAGGGGCTATGGCTACACCTTC. Its translation: CSASRRERGYGYTF.

V and J are TRBV30 and TRBJ1-2; perhaps TRBD1 as D (5 bases). Germline V gene data show CDR1 as GTSNPN and CDR2 as SVGIG (reference sequence). The V end lost 4 bases, the J end lost 6 bases, and 12 bases lay between the germline ends. The CDR3 runs 12 residues. CDR3 sequence: CAWTIGGNGYTF. The CDR3 DNA reads TGTGCCTGGACCATCGGGGGGAATGGCTACACCTTC.

This sequence joins TRBV2 and TRBJ1-5; 7 bases align to TRBD1. V trimming: 6 bases; J trimming: 5 bases; junction bases outside the gene matches: 16. The germline gives CDR1 SNHLY, CDR2 FYNNEI. The CDR3 consists of 17 residues. CDR3 sequence (DNA): TGTGCCAGCAGAAAGAACCTACGGGACAGAGTACATCAGCCCCAGCATTTT. It yields the protein CASRKNLRDRVHQPQHF.

V and J are TRBV18 and TRBJ2-5; TRBD2 matches at 14 bases. Germline V gene lookup returns CDR1 KGHSH and CDR2 LQKENI. The CDR3 spans 16 residues. Germline trimming cut 3 bases from V and 3 bases from J; bases unmatched to any gene: 3. The CDR3 loop reads CASSPLGLAGEETQYF. The CDR3 DNA sequence: TGTGCCAGCTCACCCCTGGGACTAGCGGGAGAAGAGACCCAGTACTTC.

The rearrangement joins TRBV5-8 to TRBJ2-5, with 12 nucleotides matching TRBD2. The trim removed 1 base at V and 5 bases at J, leaving 12 bases unmatched. The CDR3 is 18 residues long. Looked up from germline, CDR1 is SGHTS and CDR2 is YDEGEE. CDR3 nucleotide sequence: TGTGCCAGCAGCTTGTTTGGGACTAGCGGGCCCAACGGGGAGACCCAGTACTTC. It codes for CASSLFGTSGPNGETQYF.

The chain links TRBV20-1 to TRBJ2-3, with D uncertain. Trimming took off 7 bases at V and 4 bases at J, with 9 bases between the two ends. CDR3 length: 11 residues. Germline V CDR1 and CDR2: DFQATT, SNEGSKA (reference sequence). The CDR3 DNA reads TGCAGTGGCCCAGTGGCAGATACGCAGTATTTT. This sequence encodes CSGPVADTQYF.

DNA of the CDR3: TGTGCCACCGGGGGTAGCGGGAACACAGATACGCAGTATTTT. This sequence encodes CATGGSGNTDTQYF. This chain connects TRBV24-1 to TRBJ2-3; 8 bases fit TRBD2. In germline, CDR1 is KGHDR, CDR2 SFDVKD. V lost 9 bases and J lost 2; bases outside the gene matches: 6. The CDR3 totals 14 residues.

V usage is TRBV2 and J usage is TRBJ2-3, with 9 bases aligning to TRBD2. The CDR3 extends over 16 amino acids. Losses at the gene ends were 4 bases for V and 5 bases for J; bases not matched to a gene: 10. Germline V gene lookup returns CDR1 SNHLY and CDR2 FYNNEI. Written as DNA, the CDR3 is TGTGCCAGCAGTGTCGAGCTAGCGGGGACTGGAGATACGCAGTATTTT. It is translated as CASSVELAGTGDTQYF. The full variable domain, rest sourced from reference TRBV2 and TRBJ2-3, is EPEVTQTPSHQVTQMGQEVILRCVPISNHLYFYWYRQILGQKVEFLVSFYNNEISEKSEIFDDQFSVERPDGSNFTLKIRSTKLEDSAMYFCASSVELAGTGDTQYFGPGTRLTVL.

The rearrangement joins TRBV6-2 or TRBV6-3 to TRBJ2-3; the match to TRBD2 covers 7 bases. The V gene end was trimmed by 6 bases and the J gene end by 2 bases; junction bases not matched to a gene: 11. The CDR3 consists of 16 residues. Germline loops: CDR1 MNHEY, CDR2 SVGEGT. Here the CDR3 DNA reads TGTGCCAGCAGCCCTCCCACAGCGGGATACACAGATACGCAGTATTTT. This codes for CASSPPTAGYTDTQYF.

The chain links TRBV14 to TRBJ2-3; perhaps TRBD2 as D (6 bases). The V gene's germline CDR1 is SGHDN and CDR2 FVKESK. This CDR3 has 16 amino acids. V lost 4 bases, J lost 5 bases, and 19 bases lay in between. This CDR3 is CASSPKWVTAGDTQYF. CDR3 sequence (DNA): TGTGCCAGCAGCCCCAAGTGGGTGACAGCGGGAGATACGCAGTATTTT.